Given below is one T cell receptor beta chain in context. This specimen comes from a study of CD8+CD57+ T cells in acquired aplastic anemia. Study context: Roughly 3 ug was the average amount of DNA from sorted CD4+ and CD8+ cells.

CDR3 size: 15 residues. CDR1 LNHDA and CDR2 SQIVND come from the germline V gene (reference sequence). The ends were cut back, 9 bases at V and 2 bases at J, with 20 bases in the middle. Patients chosen for sequencing had shown CD8+CD57+ cell expansion by flow cytometry. Severe acquired aplastic anemia was present in every patient. Profiling of TCR beta VDJ combinations and CDR3 sequences used genomic DNA as template. TCRdb passed the reads through MiXCR, listing each CDR3 protein once. Altogether approximately 57,000 distinct CDR3 sequences are present, roughly three fifths being singletons, with the ten largest covering roughly 16%.

This sequence joins TRBV19 and TRBJ2-7, with a tentative D call TRBD1 (6 bases). The source is a human donor with aplastic anemia. Sequencing was carried out using sorted CD4+, CD8+, or CD8+CD57+ T cells (not recorded which) from PBMCs. CDR3 DNA: TGTGCCAGCAAACCTCTACACAGGGTCACCTACGAGCAGTACTTC. This encodes CASKPLHRVTYEQYF.